These T cell receptor beta chains were read from a single sample in a study of T cells in Graves' hyperthyroidism and ophthalmopathy. TCRdb re-called the multiplex PCR reads through MiXCR, storing one row per CDR3 protein. The table has 450,000 to 500,000 distinct CDR3 sequences, under 25% seen once. Sequencing input: blood. These receptors all stem from a woman in her 70s with Graves' ophthalmopathy. Both conserved end residues are part of each CDR3. A D gene is named only where the DNA matches it firmly. Only part of the rows carry a size: once, few, many, or a class if the clone is expanded.

j_call,d_call,clone_size,v_call,cdr3_nt,cdr3_aa
TRBJ1-2,-,-,TRBV4-1,TGCGCCAGCAGCCCGAGCCTACAGGAATCTTTCTATGGCTACACCTTC,CASSPSLQESFYGYTF
TRBJ2-1,TRBD2,few,TRBV7-2,TGTGCCAGCAGCAGACAAGGGACTAGCGGGCCTAGCAATGAGCAGTTCTTC,CASSRQGTSGPSNEQFF
TRBJ2-1,-,-,TRBV5-1,TGCGCCAGCAACCCAGCGGAAGGCTCCTACAATGAGCAGTTCTTC,CASNPAEGSYNEQFF
TRBJ1-1,TRBD1,few,TRBV28,TGTGCCAGCAGTTTGTCCCACCCTACAGGGGGCCTCGAAGCTTTCTTT,CASSLSHPTGGLEAFF
TRBJ2-5,-,few,TRBV3-1,TGTGCCAGCAGCCAAGACGGCAGTAGGGAGACCCAGTACTTC,CASSQDGSRETQYF
TRBJ1-5,TRBD1,-,TRBV19,TGTGCCAGTACCCGACAGGGGGCCGTTACTTATAGCAATCAGCCCCAGCATTTT,CASTRQGAVTYSNQPQHF
TRBJ2-3,TRBD2,-,TRBV7-9,TGTGCCAGCAGCTCCGGGGGCGGGAGGACCACAGATACGCAGTATTTT,CASSSGGGRTTDTQYF
TRBJ2-3,-,-,TRBV9,TGTGCCAGCAGCCCCCCGACATTTTCCACAGATACGCAGTATTTT,CASSPPTFSTDTQYF
TRBJ1-1,TRBD1,-,TRBV7-9,TGTGCCAGCAGCTTACTGACAGGGGGCCCTGAAGCTTTCTTT,CASSLLTGGPEAFF
TRBJ1-4,TRBD1,-,TRBV20-1,TGCAGTGCCAGGCCGGGACAGGGGGCAACTAATGAAAAACTGTTTTTT,CSARPGQGATNEKLFF
TRBJ1-2,-,-,TRBV7-9,TGTGCCAGCAGCTTAAGCAGGGTTGTGTCTGGCTACACCTTC,CASSLSRVVSGYTF
TRBJ2-3,-,few,TRBV6-6,TGTGCCAGCAGTTACAGAGGCGGGGGCTTCACAGATACGCAGTATTTT,CASSYRGGGFTDTQYF
TRBJ2-5,TRBD2,-,TRBV7-7,TGTGCTAGCAGCTTAACTAGCGTTATTCGAGAGACCCAGTACTTC,CASSLTSVIRETQYF
TRBJ2-3,TRBD2,-,TRBV6-2/TRBV6-3,TGTGCCAGTCCCTTGGGAGGGGGCCAACTAGCGGGAGTATACACAGATACGCAGTATTTT,CASPLGGGQLAGVYTDTQYF
TRBJ2-5,-,-,TRBV5-5,TGTGCCAGCAGCTTACAGTGGGCAGGGCAGTTGCGAGAGACCCAGTACTTC,CASSLQWAGQLRETQYF
TRBJ2-1,-,-,TRBV7-2,TGTGCCAGCAGCCGGTCCGGGACAGTGGGAGGTGAGCAGTTCTTC,CASSRSGTVGGEQFF
TRBJ2-5,TRBD2,-,TRBV20-1,TGCAGTGCCGAGGGGGGTCTAGCGGGTAATCAAGAGACCCAGTACTTC,CSAEGGLAGNQETQYF
TRBJ1-5,-,-,TRBV19,TGTGCCAGTATCCCCGGAGGGGGGAGCAATCAGCCCCAGCATTTT,CASIPGGGSNQPQHF
TRBJ2-3,TRBD1,many,TRBV2,TGTGCCAGCAGCCCCGGGACAGCTAGCACAGATACGCAGTATTTT,CASSPGTASTDTQYF
TRBJ2-5,TRBD2,few,TRBV6-1,TGTGCCAGCAGTGTTTTAGCGGGAGGCCAAGAGACCCAGTACTTC,CASSVLAGGQETQYF
TRBJ1-1,-,-,TRBV11-1,TGTGCCAGCAGCCGGGGCGCGATTGAAGCTTTCTTT,CASSRGAIEAFF
TRBJ2-5,TRBD1,few,TRBV18,TGTGCCAGCTCACCAGGGACAGAACAAGAGACCCAGTACTTC,CASSPGTEQETQYF
TRBJ2-3,TRBD2,-,TRBV14,TGTGCCAGCAGCCGTTGGAGCGGGGAGTCAGATACGCAGTATTTT,CASSRWSGESDTQYF
TRBJ2-3,-,many,TRBV28,TGTGCCAGCAGTTTGGGGGCTACAGACACAGATACGCAGTATTTT,CASSLGATDTDTQYF
TRBJ2-2,-,few,TRBV7-2,TGTGCCAGCAGCTTAGCCTTCCCTCCACGGGTGAACACCGGGGAGCTGTTTTTT,CASSLAFPPRVNTGELFF
TRBJ2-1,TRBD1,-,TRBV19,TGTGCCAGTAGGGGGACAGGGGTCCTCAATGAGCAGTTCTTC,CASRGTGVLNEQFF
TRBJ1-5,TRBD1,-,TRBV6-2/TRBV6-3,TGTGCCAGCAGTCAAAACAGGGGGGTGGGCAATCAGCCCCAGCATTTT,CASSQNRGVGNQPQHF
TRBJ2-5,-,many,TRBV11-2,TGTGCCAGCAGCTTAGAGTCCCTGGAGACCCAGTACTTC,CASSLESLETQYF
TRBJ1-6,-,-,TRBV6-5,TGTGCCAGCAGTTACTCGTTAGATTCACCCCTCCACTTT,CASSYSLDSPLHF
TRBJ2-5,TRBD1,-,TRBV28,TGTGCCAGCAGTGGGGGACAGGGGGCGGGGGAGACTCAGTACTTC,CASSGGQGAGETQYF
TRBJ2-5,-,few,TRBV12-3/TRBV12-4,TGTGCCAGCAGTTTCTGGCCCCAAGAGACCCAGTACTTC,CASSFWPQETQYF
TRBJ2-7,-,few,TRBV5-5,TGTGCCAGCAGGGGCCTCCCCGTCGCCATCTACGAGCAGTACTTC,CASRGLPVAIYEQYF
TRBJ2-1,-,few,TRBV12-3/TRBV12-4,TGTGCCAGCAGTGCGCGGCAGGGGAGCTCCTACAATGAGCAGTTCTTC,CASSARQGSSYNEQFF
TRBJ1-1,-,-,TRBV10-2,TGCGCCAGCTACCCCCACCCCGTCCCCCCCTCCAAGGGGCAAACTGAAGCTTTCTTT,CASYPHPVPPSKGQTEAFF
TRBJ2-1,-,-,TRBV15,TGTGCCACCAGCCGCGTCCCAGCTAGAGAGCAGTTCTTC,CATSRVPAREQFF
TRBJ1-1,-,many,TRBV7-2,TGTGCCAGCAGATCAGGGACGGGGAACACTGAAGCTTTCTTT,CASRSGTGNTEAFF
TRBJ2-3,TRBD2,many,TRBV12-3/TRBV12-4,TGTGCCAGCAGCCCGAGAGGGGCGGGAGCGTCAGATACGCAGTATTTT,CASSPRGAGASDTQYF
TRBJ2-5,-,-,TRBV9,TGTGCCAGCAGCGCGACCAGCGAGATCCAAGAGACCCAGTACTTC,CASSATSEIQETQYF
TRBJ1-2,-,-,TRBV2,TGTGCCAGCAGGGATTCTACCAGGATGATCTATGGCTACACCTTC,CASRDSTRMIYGYTF
TRBJ2-1,TRBD2,many,TRBV28,TGTGCCAGCAGTTTATGGGTAGCGGGAGGGCCCTACAATGAGCAGTTCTTC,CASSLWVAGGPYNEQFF
TRBJ1-5,TRBD1,-,TRBV6-1,TGTGCCAGCAGCCCGGACAGGGGAATTCAGCCCCAGCATTTT,CASSPDRGIQPQHF
TRBJ2-3,TRBD2,few,TRBV12-3/TRBV12-4,TGTGCCAGTCGAGGTCTAGCGGGAGATACGCAGTATTTT,CASRGLAGDTQYF
TRBJ1-2,-,-,TRBV29-1,TGCAGCGTTTCCCGAGGGGGGGTCAACTATGGCTACACCTTC,CSVSRGGVNYGYTF
TRBJ2-1,TRBD1,-,TRBV18,TGTGCCAGCTCACCTGGCCCGGACAGGTACTACAATGAGCAGTTCTTC,CASSPGPDRYYNEQFF
TRBJ2-1,TRBD1,-,TRBV27,TGTGCCAGCAGTTTTACCCTCGGGACAGGGGGCGTTGAGCAGTTCTTC,CASSFTLGTGGVEQFF
TRBJ2-3,TRBD2,-,TRBV30,TGTGCCTGGGGGACTAGCGGGATCACAGATACGCAGTATTTT,CAWGTSGITDTQYF
TRBJ2-3,TRBD2,many,TRBV20-1,TGCAGTGCTAGGGCCGGGAGGGCCTATCCAGATACGCAGTATTTT,CSARAGRAYPDTQYF
TRBJ2-7,-,-,TRBV20-1,TGCAGTGCCACCGGGTCCTTCTACGAGCAGTACTTC,CSATGSFYEQYF
TRBJ2-4,-,many,TRBV28,TGTGCCAGCAGTTTAACGCGAAAAAACATTCAGTACTTC,CASSLTRKNIQYF
TRBJ2-1,TRBD1,-,TRBV24-1,TGTGCCACCAGTGGTGGGACAGGCCACAACAATGAGCAGTTCTTC,CATSGGTGHNNEQFF
TRBJ1-1,-,many,TRBV28,TGTGCCAGCAGTTTAACGGGACGGGTGAACACTGAAGCTTTCTTT,CASSLTGRVNTEAFF